The 19 T cell receptor beta chains given below trace back to one sample, sequenced in a study of blood T cell repertoires in COVID-19. The protocol was immunoSEQ multiplex PCR, while the TCRdb copy is restricted to in-frame clones and leaves out a portion. The repertoire holds tens of thousands of clones, with about 76% as singletons. Material for sequencing was peripheral blood. The receptors derive from a man aged 65 to 85 with active or convalescent COVID-19.

The chain recombines TRBV3-1 (or the pseudogene TRBV3-2) with TRBJ2-2, with TRBD1 identical over 9 bases. The ends lost 3 bases at V and 5 bases at J; junction bases unmatched: 7. Germline V gene data show CDR1 as LGHDT and CDR2 as YNNKEL (reference sequence). The CDR3 covers 16 residues. CDR3 region: CASSQRQGVRTGELFF. The CDR3 nucleotides read TGTGCCAGCAGCCAGAGACAGGGGGTGAGGACCGGGGAGCTGTTTTTT.

V is TRBV1 and J is TRBJ1-5; whether TRBD1, the table's D call, matches the DNA was not checked. TRBV1 is a recognized pseudogene. The CDR3 runs 16 residues. DNA of the CDR3: TGCACCAGCAGCCAAGACTCACAGGGGATAATCCAGCCCCAGCATTTT. This gives the protein CTSSQDSQGIIQPQHF.

A few counts support this clone. The V and J genes are TRBV30 and TRBJ1-5; 8 bases agree with TRBD1. With 1 base clipped from V and 5 bases from J, the junction kept 10 bases outside the gene matches. The length of the CDR3 is 16 residues. Germline CDR1 and CDR2: GTSNPN and SVGIG (reference sequence). The DNA for the CDR3 is TGTGCCTGGAGTGATCCGGGACAGGTCTTGGATCAGCCCCAGCATTTT. This sequence encodes CAWSDPGQVLDQPQHF. The full variable domain, its missing parts supplied by reference TRBV30 and TRBJ1-5, is SQTIHQWPATLVQPVGSPLSLECTVEGTSNPNLYWYRQAAGRGLQLLFYSVGIGQISSEVPQNLSASRPQDRQFILSSKKLLLSDSGFYLCAWSDPGQVLDQPQHFGDGTRLSIL.

The rearrangement uses TRBV6-2 or TRBV6-3 and TRBJ2-1, with D unclear. V lost 1 base and J lost 9, with 4 bases in between. CDR3 length: 11 amino acids. Germline assignment: CDR1 MNHEY and CDR2 SVGEGT. The CDR3 reads CASSYYGEQFF. CDR3 coding DNA: TGTGCCAGCAGTTACTACGGTGAGCAGTTCTTC.

This clone has only one observation. The chain combines TRBV3-1 (or the pseudogene TRBV3-2) with TRBJ2-1; the D gene is possibly TRBD2 (6 bases). The CDR3 contains 14 residues. Looked up from germline, CDR1 is LGHDT and CDR2 is YNNKEL (reference sequence). V lost 0 bases and J 7 bases, leaving 10 bases between the germline ends. CDR3 sequence: CASSQDFAGNEQFF. CDR3 coding DNA: TGTGCCAGCAGCCAAGATTTTGCGGGGAATGAGCAGTTCTTC.

The chain recombines TRBV5-4 with TRBJ2-2; 15 bases map to TRBD2. This CDR3 comprises 17 residues. The junction had 3 bases not matched to a gene; V was cut back by 5 bases and J by 1 base. CDR1 is SGHNT, CDR2 YYREEE, per germline (reference sequence). The CDR3, as DNA: TGTGCCAGCAGGATGGGACTAGCGGGGGGGAACACCGGGGAGCTGTTTTTT. Translation gives CASRMGLAGGNTGELFF.

The J gene is TRBJ1-1, the V gene TRBV6-5, with unresolved D. CDR1 and CDR2 from the germline V gene are MNHEY and SVGAGI. The V gene lost 6 bases and the J gene lost 4 bases, with 15 bases spanning the gap. CDR3 length: 14 residues. In nucleotides, the CDR3 is TGTGCCAGCAGCCCCCAGTTATCTGGCACTGAAGCTTTCTTT. The encoded protein is CASSPQLSGTEAFF.

The J gene is TRBJ2-5, the V gene TRBV24-1, with a possible D match to TRBD1 (5 bases). Germline V gene sequence: CDR1 KGHDR, CDR2 SFDVKD. V was trimmed by 3 bases and J by 5 bases, leaving 15 bases between them. The length of the CDR3 is 15 residues. As DNA, the CDR3 is TGTGCCACCAGTGATGGGGCTGACGTTATGGAGACCCAGTACTTC. Translating it yields CATSDGADVMETQYF.

The count of this clone is one. The chain has TRBV5-1 and TRBJ1-1, with 10 nucleotides matching TRBD1. Germline CDR1 is SGHRS and CDR2 is YFSETQ. The V gene end was trimmed by 3 bases and the J gene end by 5 bases; junction bases not matched to a gene: 10. The CDR3 is made up of 16 amino acids. The chain's CDR3 is CASSSGTGVVGTEAFF. The CDR3 DNA reads as TGCGCCAGCAGCTCCGGGACAGGGGTTGTAGGGACTGAAGCTTTCTTT. Complete variable domain (other parts from reference TRBV5-1 and TRBJ1-1): KAGVTQTPRYLIKTRGQQVTLSCSPISGHRSVSWYQQTPGQGLQFLFEYFSETQRNKGNFPGRFSGRQFSNSRSEMNVSTLELGDSALYLCASSSGTGVVGTEAFFGQGTRLTVV.

CDR3 nucleotides: TGTGCCAGCACCCCCGGGACTAGCGGAAATGAGCAGTTCTTC. Translating it yields CASTPGTSGNEQFF. The chain recombines TRBV2 with TRBJ2-1; 11 bases fit TRBD2. Germline trimming cut 7 bases from V and 7 bases from J; bases unmatched to any gene: 6. This CDR3 spans 14 amino acids. CDR1 SNHLY and CDR2 FYNNEI come from the germline V gene.

The V gene is TRBV2, the J gene TRBJ2-2; the match to TRBD2 covers 7 bases. Germline CDR1 reads SNHLY; CDR2 reads FYNNEI. Germline trimming cut 10 bases from V and 6 bases from J; bases unmatched to any gene: 17. The CDR3 contains 16 residues. CDR3 DNA: TGTGCCAAACGACGGGCAGCGGGGATGACCCCCGGGGAGCTGTTTTTT. As protein: CAKRRAAGMTPGELFF.

This clone occurred many times. The chain has TRBV29-1 and TRBJ1-2; D is undetermined. This CDR3 has 9 amino acids. Germline V gene data show CDR1 as SQVTM and CDR2 as ANQGSEA. V lost 3 bases and J 8 bases, leaving 4 bases between the germline ends. CDR3 in amino acids: CSVDLGYTF. The DNA for the CDR3 is TGCAGCGTTGATCTAGGCTACACCTTC.

This clone turned up a few times. This chain links TRBV19 with TRBJ2-2; tentative D call: TRBD1 (6 bases). Germline V gene sequence: CDR1 LNHDA, CDR2 SQIVND (reference sequence). Trimming left V 6 bases short and J 7 bases short, with 12 bases between. The CDR3 has 13 amino acids. CDR3: CASSYRVSGELFF. The CDR3 DNA reads TGTGCCAGTAGCTACAGGGTTAGCGGGGAGCTGTTTTTT.

This clone was counted between two and nine times. The rearrangement links TRBV20-1 to TRBJ2-5; D remains ambiguous. The germline V gene has CDR1 DFQATT and CDR2 SNEGSKA (reference sequence). The ends were cut back, 3 bases at V and 4 bases at J, with 6 bases in the middle. The CDR3 consists of 11 residues. The CDR3 nucleotides read TGCAGTGCTAGTCAGTCAGAGACCCAGTACTTC. Translated: CSASQSETQYF.

The chain has TRBV5-1 and TRBJ1-6, with 10 bases identical to TRBD1. From germline, CDR1 is SGHRS and CDR2 YFSETQ. V shed 2 bases and J 9 bases; nucleotides not matched to a gene: 11. The CDR3 extends over 17 amino acids. The CDR3 nucleotides read TGCGCCAGCAGCTTAAAAGATTGGGGACAGGGGACTTCACCCCTCCACTTT. Its translation: CASSLKDWGQGTSPLHF.

A few counts support this clone. The chain uses TRBV5-1 and TRBJ2-4; D uncertain. V lost 4 bases and J lost 3, with 11 bases in between. Per germline, CDR1 SGHRS and CDR2 YFSETQ. CDR3 length: 14 amino acids. CDR3 sequence reads: CASSPDEDKNIQYF. The CDR3 DNA reads as TGCGCCAGCAGCCCTGACGAGGACAAAAACATTCAGTACTTC.

This sequence joins TRBV7-3 and TRBJ2-1; 7 nucleotides align to TRBD2. The ends lost 0 bases at V and 6 bases at J; junction bases unmatched: 5. Germline-derived CDR1 and CDR2 are SGHTA and FQGTGA. The CDR3 runs to 15 residues. CDR3 sequence (DNA): TGTGCCAGCAGCTTAACCGCGGGGGTGGTCAATGAGCAGTTCTTC. Translated, it gives CASSLTAGVVNEQFF.

The genes are TRBV30 and TRBJ1-4, with 7 bases lining up with TRBD1. The CDR3 has 13 residues. Per the germline V gene, CDR1 is GTSNPN and CDR2 is SVGIG (reference sequence). V was clipped by 3 bases and J by 6 bases; unmatched bases: 4. This CDR3 is CAWSGDRDEKLFF. Written as DNA, the CDR3 is TGTGCCTGGAGCGGTGACAGGGATGAAAAACTGTTTTTT.

The chain has TRBV7-3 and TRBJ1-1; D perhaps matches TRBD1 (6 bases). V was clipped by 5 bases and J by 1 base, with 8 bases between them. This CDR3 spans 13 amino acids. Germline CDR1 SGHTA, CDR2 FQGTGA. CDR3 sequence reads: CASSPGANTEAFF. As DNA, the CDR3 is TGTGCCAGCAGCCCAGGGGCGAACACTGAAGCTTTCTTT.